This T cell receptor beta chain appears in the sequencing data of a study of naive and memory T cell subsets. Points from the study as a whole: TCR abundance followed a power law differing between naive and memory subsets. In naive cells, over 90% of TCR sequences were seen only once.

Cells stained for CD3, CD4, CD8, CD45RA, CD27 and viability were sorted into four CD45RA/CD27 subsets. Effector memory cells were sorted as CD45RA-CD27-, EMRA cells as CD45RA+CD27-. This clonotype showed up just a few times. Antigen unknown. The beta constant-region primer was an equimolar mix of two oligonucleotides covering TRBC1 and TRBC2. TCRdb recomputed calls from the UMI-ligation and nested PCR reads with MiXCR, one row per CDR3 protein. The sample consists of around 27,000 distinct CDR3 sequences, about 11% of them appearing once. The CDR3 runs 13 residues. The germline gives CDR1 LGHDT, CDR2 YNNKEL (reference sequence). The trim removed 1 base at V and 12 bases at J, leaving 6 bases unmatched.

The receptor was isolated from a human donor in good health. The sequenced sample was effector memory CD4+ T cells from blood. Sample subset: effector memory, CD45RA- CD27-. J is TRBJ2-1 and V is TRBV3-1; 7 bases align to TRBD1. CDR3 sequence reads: CASSQADRGPQFF. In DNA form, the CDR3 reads TGTGCCAGCAGCCAAGCCGATAGGGGGCCGCAGTTCTTC.